The clone carrying this T cell receptor (beta chain) was seen only once. This CDR3 is built from 16 residues. Germline CDR1 and CDR2: LGHNA and YSLEER. With V trimmed by 4 bases and J by 1 base, 6 bases remained unmatched. Clones were sequenced by immunoSEQ multiplex PCR, and TCRdb holds only the in-frame ones, with some missing. The sample has hundreds of thousands of clones; roughly 90% are singletons. This sample stems from a study of shared T cell receptors in the human thymus. The data were also submitted as part of a second study, on human thymus T cells. That publication notes: Resected material from corrective heart surgery provided the thymus tissue analysed. Use of V and J genes seemed skewed within the thymic and blood repertoires. Thymic repertoires overlap heavily among unrelated individuals, related research has reported.

The rearrangement uses TRBV4-3 and TRBJ2-3; 9 nucleotides align to TRBD2. Sequences were obtained from thymocytes. The clonotype was recovered from a boy under two years old with a congenital heart defect. CDR3 sequence reads: CASSLGLAFGTDTQYF. Written as DNA, the CDR3 is TGCGCCAGCAGCCTTGGACTAGCGTTCGGCACAGATACGCAGTATTTT.